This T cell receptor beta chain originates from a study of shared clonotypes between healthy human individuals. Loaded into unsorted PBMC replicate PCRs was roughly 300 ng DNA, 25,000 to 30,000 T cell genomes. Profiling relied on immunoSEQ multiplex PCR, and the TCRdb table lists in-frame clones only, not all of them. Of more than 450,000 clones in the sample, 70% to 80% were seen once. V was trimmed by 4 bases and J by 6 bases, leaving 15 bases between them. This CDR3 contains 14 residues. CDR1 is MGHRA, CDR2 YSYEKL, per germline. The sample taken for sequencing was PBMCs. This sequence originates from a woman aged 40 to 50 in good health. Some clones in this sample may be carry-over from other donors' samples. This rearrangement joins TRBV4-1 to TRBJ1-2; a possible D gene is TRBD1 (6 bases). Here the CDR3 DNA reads TGCGCCAGCAGCCTAGGACACAGGGCCGATGGCTACACCTTC. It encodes CASSLGHRADGYTF.